The present entry profiles one T cell receptor beta chain with its context. This CDR3 has 13 residues. The germline V gene encodes CDR1 KGHSH and CDR2 LQKENI. Trimming shortened V by 5 bases and J by 3 bases, and 10 bases separated the two germline ends. The source of the sample is a study of blood T cell repertoires in COVID-19. Libraries were prepared by immunoSEQ multiplex PCR; TCRdb keeps only in-frame clonotypes and omits some of them. The repertoire holds 87,000 or so clones, with roughly 76% as singletons. Sequencing was done on a sample of peripheral blood. The sequence derives from an elderly woman with active or convalescent COVID-19. The chain combines TRBV18 with TRBJ1-2, with D hard to call. The chain's CDR3 is CASSDAEDYGYTF. CDR3 nucleotide sequence: TGTGCCAGCTCAGACGCAGAGGACTATGGCTACACCTTC.